This TCR beta chain was identified during a study of CD8+CD57+ T cells in acquired aplastic anemia. Study results and caveats: Patients did not significantly differ from controls in CD8+ Simpson's diversity.

CDR1 is ENHRY and CDR2 is SYGVKD in the germline V gene. V was pared by 4 bases and J by 3 bases, with 14 bases between. The CDR3 totals 15 residues. All sequencing subjects had displayed CD8+CD57+ cell expansion on flow cytometry. Severe acquired aplastic anemia was diagnosed in all patients. At the time of blood sampling, patients had not yet received any therapy. Both TCR beta VDJ combination and CDR3 sequence profiling were carried out. Genomic DNA was the template for this profiling. A single record per CDR3 protein comes from TCRdb applying MiXCR to the reads. The sample includes about 160,000 distinct CDR3 sequences, 40% to 50% seen only once; the top ten take 2.5% to 3.5%. Worth noting for this clonotype: The antigen is unknown.

This sequence originates from a human donor with aplastic anemia. Sequenced input: sorted CD4+, CD8+, or CD8+CD57+ T cells (not recorded which) from PBMCs. The V call is TRBV10-3, the J call TRBJ2-3; no clear D gene. The CDR3 coding sequence is TGTGCCATCAGTGGAATAGCAGGTGGGACAGATACGCAGTATTTT. Its translation is CAISGIAGGTDTQYF.